This T cell receptor (beta chain) came from a study of blood T cell repertoires in COVID-19. Study as a whole: COVID-19 samples collected from the United States, Italy and Spain covered acute and convalescent phases. From T cells, B-cell-depleted T cells, or PBMCs came the material, which was cDNA or gDNA.

Methods used by the authors: The assay estimated nucleated cells by amplifying reference gene primers. The protocol was immunoSEQ multiplex PCR, while the TCRdb copy is restricted to in-frame clones and leaves out a portion. The V and J calls and clone size were taken over from that table, and D and trimming were inferred from the DNA. Among 25,000 to 30,000 clones, 65% to 70% were seen once, and the ten largest hold roughly 17%. CDR1 SQVTM and CDR2 ANQGSEA come from the germline V gene. Trimming cost V 7 bases and J 4 bases, with 10 bases left between them. The CDR3 extends over 11 amino acids. The TCR was taken from a human donor in a cohort sampled during active COVID-19. Material: peripheral blood. V gene TRBV29-1 combines with J gene TRBJ1-1, with D possibly matching TRBD1 (6 bases). CDR3 sequence (DNA): TGCAGCGCGGGACAAATCACTGAAGCTTTCTTT. Protein sequence: CSAGQITEAFF.